This T cell receptor (beta chain) appears in the sequencing data of a study of T cells after yellow fever vaccination. Study-level points and caveats: Weaker, the secondary response peaked sooner, at day 5 versus 15.

Points on this clonotype: Its antigen is unknown.

Germline V CDR1 and CDR2: KGHSH, LQKENI. The CDR3 runs 16 residues. V lost 2 bases, J lost 8 bases, and 21 bases lay in between. It was through 5'RACE template switching that TCR cDNA was made, with a universal primer site and UMIs added. TCRdb re-called the 5' RACE reads through MiXCR, storing one row per CDR3 protein. This table holds around 600,000 distinct CDR3 sequences, approximately 13% found once. This specimen consisted of PBMCs, obtained on the day of the yellow fever booster vaccination. This sequence originates from a man in his thirties or forties who received the YFV17D yellow fever vaccine. The chain joins TRBV18 to TRBJ1-2; D possibly corresponds to TRBD1 (6 bases). CDR3 protein: CASSPSDLIAQGGYTF. The DNA of the CDR3 is TGTGCCAGCTCACCATCGGATCTAATCGCCCAGGGGGGCTACACCTTC.